The entry below gives a single T cell receptor (beta chain) sequence along with its context. What this receptor recognizes is not known. One end of the junction is discordant with germline, which a read error may explain. RNA was isolated from bulk, unsorted tissue, and RNA quality was assessed with a NanoDrop ND-1000 and an Agilent 2100. The donors were newly diagnosed lung cancer patients admitted for thoracic surgery in China from August to November 2014 who had not received prior chemotherapy. Anyone who had undergone radiotherapy or chemotherapy before, or who had another cancer at the same time, was left out of the study. Surgical tissue pieces of about 1-2.2 cm3 were preserved in RNAlater solution and stored at -80 °C until use. The data were obtained in a study of tumor and adjacent non-tumor tissue in lung cancer listed by TCRdb under 2018. Broadly, across the study: By cancer type, the cohort comprised approximately twelve adenocarcinoma patients, 2 squamous cell carcinoma patients and 1 small cell lung cancer patient. Sequencing produced roughly 130 million productive TCRbeta reads in total, an average of approximately 3.9 million reads per sample. Bulk TCRbeta repertoires were compared between lung tumor tissue and matched distant non-tumor lung tissue obtained from approximately 15 lung cancer patients. TCRbeta CDR3 sequencing was performed on under 35 paired specimens, with one tumor sample and one normal lung sample collected per patient. The approximately 15 enrolled patients, of whom some 10 were men and 5 were women, were aged roughly 30 to 80 years and were diagnosed with TNM stage I to III disease.

Libraries were made using multiplex PCR. The instrument was an Illumina HiSeq 2500. TCRbeta libraries were built by three rounds of nested PCR using primers (Table S4), following protocols modified from ARM-PCR. PCR products of 200-500 bp were gel-excised and purified with the QIAquick gel extraction kit before sequencing. The original pipeline was this. Trimmomatic was used to clean the reads, FLASH was used to merge the reads into complete CDR3 sequences, and MiTCR was used to assign the reads to V(D)J germline segments. Clonal diversity was calculated as the inverse Simpson's index using VDJtools. Productive reads were defined as in-frame sequences without a premature stop codon. The raw public data were reprocessed by TCRdb itself: fastp quality trimming at Q25, MiXCR clonotype calling, in-frame beta chains only. CDR3 protein sequences are deduplicated, and each keeps its most common genes and DNA. What appears here as the V and J calls and clone size reflects TCRdb's work, not the paper's. In this sample the table shows 220,000 or so distinct CDR3 sequences, less than 80% of which occur a single time. Jointly, the top ten make up approximately 25% of the sample.

Beyond this particular receptor, the publication reports: Tumor tissue showed significantly greater TCR diversity (inverse Simpson) than normal lung tissue (431.37 vs 166.20, P = 0.0075, Mann-Whitney U test). The top 100 clones made up a significantly larger cumulative share of the repertoire in normal lung than in tumor tissue. TCR diversity was significantly higher in younger patients, and higher tumor TCR diversity was associated with shorter overall and disease-free survival. Only approximately 14 patients were included in the cohort, and the need for larger samples and more detailed clinical data was noted by the authors. Peripheral blood was not sequenced, so blood TCRbeta repertoires in these lung cancer patients were not examined. The sequencing platform is not named in the methods, and unique molecular identifiers are not mentioned.

The cysteine opens and the phenylalanine closes a CDR3 of 15 amino acids. The entry retains the CDR3 DNA only, 45 bases that are in frame from base 1. The germline V gene provides CDR1 MNHNS and CDR2 SASEGT. The chain was built from TRBV6-1 and TRBJ2-3, with the D gene too uncertain to name. The sequencing sample was made of lung tumor tissue. This sequence originates from a man aged 60 to 75 with non-small cell lung cancer. At the DNA level, the sequence is TGTGCCAGCAGTGAAGGACCCCAGGTGGGTGATACGCAATATTTT. This encodes CASSEGPQVGDTQYF.